The sequence of this TCR beta chain was determined in a study of Ad26.COV2.S vaccination and SARS-CoV-2 variants. Described treatment: some 20 received Ad26.COV2.S at low or high dose, single or two shots; 5 received placebo; per-sample allocation not given. Day 63 after the first injection of vaccine or placebo was the sampling time. TCRdb's copy holds only in-frame clones and misses some; the assay was immunoSEQ multiplex PCR. The sample yields approximately 450,000 clones, 75% to 95% seen once. CDR1 SGHNT and CDR2 YYREEE come from the germline V gene (reference sequence). The germline V and J ends were trimmed by 4 bases and 4 bases, with 17 bases remaining between them. CDR3 size: 15 residues.

This receptor was identified in a person between 18 and 65 years old who received the Ad26.COV2.S COVID-19 vaccine or a placebo. The source was peripheral blood, collected in a trial of Ad26.COV2.S vaccine versus placebo. The chain combines TRBV5-4 with TRBJ2-5; no clear D. For the CDR3, the DNA is TGTGCCAGCAGCCCCACTGCAAGGGTCGGAGAGACCCAGTACTTC. Translation gives CASSPTARVGETQYF.